This T cell receptor (beta chain) was captured by sequencing in a study of tumor-infiltrating lymphocytes in localized non-small cell lung cancer. General study findings and limits: Only some patients had TCR sequencing, depending on available tissue. Different pieces of the same tissue were used for each assay.

TCRdb keeps only in-frame clones here, not all; method: immunoSEQ multiplex PCR. The table lists tens of thousands of clones, over 60% of them singletons, with over 6% in the top ten. Per the germline V gene, CDR1 is MNHEY and CDR2 is SMNVEV (reference sequence). With 6 bases removed from V and 1 base from J, the gap between germline ends came to 15 bases. This CDR3 has 15 residues. For this clone: No antigen is known for it.

This chain uses TRBV27 with TRBJ1-1; TRBD1 might be the D (6 bases). The sample was lung tumor tissue. This sequence was found in a human donor with non-small cell lung cancer. CDR3 sequence reads: CASRKSLTGNTEAFF. The CDR3 DNA sequence: TGTGCCAGCAGGAAATCCTTGACAGGGAACACTGAAGCTTTCTTT.